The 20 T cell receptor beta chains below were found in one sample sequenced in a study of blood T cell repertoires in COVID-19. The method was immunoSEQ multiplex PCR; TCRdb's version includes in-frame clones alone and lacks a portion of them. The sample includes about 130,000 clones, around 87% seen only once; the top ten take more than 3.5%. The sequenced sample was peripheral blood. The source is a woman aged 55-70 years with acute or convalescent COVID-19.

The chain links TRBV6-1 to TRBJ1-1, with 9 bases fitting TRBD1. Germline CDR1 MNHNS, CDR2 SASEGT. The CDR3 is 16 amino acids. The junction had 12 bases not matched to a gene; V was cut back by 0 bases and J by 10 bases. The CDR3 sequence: CASSEAVNRGHRGAFF. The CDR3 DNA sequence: TGTGCCAGCAGTGAAGCGGTCAACAGGGGGCATCGGGGAGCTTTCTTT.

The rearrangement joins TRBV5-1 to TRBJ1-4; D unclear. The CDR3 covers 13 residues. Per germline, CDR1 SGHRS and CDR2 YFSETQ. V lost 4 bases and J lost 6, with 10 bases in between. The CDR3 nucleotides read TGCGCCAGCAGCCGCGGGAGGGATGAAAAACTGTTTTTT. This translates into CASSRGRDEKLFF.

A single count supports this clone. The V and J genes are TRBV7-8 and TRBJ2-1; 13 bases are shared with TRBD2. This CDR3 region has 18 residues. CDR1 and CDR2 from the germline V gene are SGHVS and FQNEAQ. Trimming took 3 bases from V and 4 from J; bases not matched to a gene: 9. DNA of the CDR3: TGTGCCAGCAGCTTGAAACTAGCGGGAGGGCCGTGGTACAATGAGCAGTTCTTC. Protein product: CASSLKLAGGPWYNEQFF.

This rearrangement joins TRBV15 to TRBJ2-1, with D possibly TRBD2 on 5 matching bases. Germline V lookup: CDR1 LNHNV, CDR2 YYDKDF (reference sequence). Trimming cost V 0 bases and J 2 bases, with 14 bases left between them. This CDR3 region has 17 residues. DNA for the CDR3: TGTGCCACCAGCAGAGATCGGGGTAGCCTGACCTACAATGAGCAGTTCTTC. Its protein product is CATSRDRGSLTYNEQFF.

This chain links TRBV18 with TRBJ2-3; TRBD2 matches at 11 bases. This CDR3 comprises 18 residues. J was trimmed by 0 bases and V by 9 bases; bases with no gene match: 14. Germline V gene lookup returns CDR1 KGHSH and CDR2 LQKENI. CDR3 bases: TGTGCCAGTATGACTAGCGGGACGGCAAGATCTAGCACAGATACGCAGTATTTT. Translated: CASMTSGTARSSTDTQYF.

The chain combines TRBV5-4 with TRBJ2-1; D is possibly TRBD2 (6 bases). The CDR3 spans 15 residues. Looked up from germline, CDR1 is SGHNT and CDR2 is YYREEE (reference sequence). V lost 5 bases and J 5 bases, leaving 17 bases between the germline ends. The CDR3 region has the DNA TGTGCCAGCAGGCCCGGGGGTAGCGTTAACAATGAGCAGTTCTTC. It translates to CASRPGGSVNNEQFF.

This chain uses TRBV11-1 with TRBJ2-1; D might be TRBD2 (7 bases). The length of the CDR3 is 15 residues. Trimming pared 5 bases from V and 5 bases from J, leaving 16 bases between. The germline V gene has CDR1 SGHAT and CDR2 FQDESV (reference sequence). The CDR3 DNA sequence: TGTGCCAGCAGCCCGGGGGGCATAAGCCACAATGAGCAGTTCTTC. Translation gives CASSPGGISHNEQFF. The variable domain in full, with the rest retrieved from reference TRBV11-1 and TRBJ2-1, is EAEVAQSPRYKITEKSQAVAFWCDPISGHATLYWYRQILGQGPELLVQFQDESVVDDSQLPKDRFSAERLKGVDSTLKIQPAELGDSAMYLCASSPGGISHNEQFFGPGTRLTVL.

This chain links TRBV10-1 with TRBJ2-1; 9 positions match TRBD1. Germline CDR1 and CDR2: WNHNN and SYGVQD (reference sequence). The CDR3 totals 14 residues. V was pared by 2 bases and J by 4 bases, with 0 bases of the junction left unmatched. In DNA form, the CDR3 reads TGCGCCAGCAGTGAGGGGACAGGGTACAATGAGCAGTTCTTC. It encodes CASSEGTGYNEQFF.

The CDR3 loop reads CASSLRGGANVLTF. As DNA, the CDR3 is TGTGCCAGCAGTTTGCGGGGAGGGGCCAACGTCCTGACTTTC. This chain connects TRBV28 to TRBJ2-6; a possible D gene is TRBD2 (6 bases). Trimming removed 3 bases at V and 4 bases at J, with 7 bases between. In germline, CDR1 is MDHEN, CDR2 SYDVKM. The CDR3 has 14 amino acids.

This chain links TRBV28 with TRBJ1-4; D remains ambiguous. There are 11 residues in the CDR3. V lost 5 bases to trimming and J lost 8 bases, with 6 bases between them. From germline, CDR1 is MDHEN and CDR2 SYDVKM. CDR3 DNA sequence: TGTGCCAGCAGTCCCCGGGAAAAACTGTTTTTT. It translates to CASSPREKLFF.

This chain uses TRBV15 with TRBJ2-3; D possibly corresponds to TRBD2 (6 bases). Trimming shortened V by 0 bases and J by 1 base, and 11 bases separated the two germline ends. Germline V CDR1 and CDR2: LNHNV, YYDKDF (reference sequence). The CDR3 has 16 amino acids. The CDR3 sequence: CATSRDAQRGTDTQYF. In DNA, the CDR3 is TGTGCCACCAGCAGAGATGCCCAGCGGGGCACAGATACGCAGTATTTT.

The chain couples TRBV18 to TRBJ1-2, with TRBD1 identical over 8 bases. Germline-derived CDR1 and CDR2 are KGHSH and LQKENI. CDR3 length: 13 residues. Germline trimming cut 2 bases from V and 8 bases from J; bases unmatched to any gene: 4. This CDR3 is CASSPGQGRGYTF. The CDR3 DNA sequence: TGTGCCAGCTCACCAGGACAGGGAAGGGGCTACACCTTC. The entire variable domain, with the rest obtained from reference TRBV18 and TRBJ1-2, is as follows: NAGVMQNPRHLVRRRGQEARLRCSPMKGHSHVYWYRQLPEEGLKFMVYLQKENIIDESGMPKERFSAEFPKEGPSILRIQQVVRGDSAAYFCASSPGQGRGYTFGSGTRLTVV.

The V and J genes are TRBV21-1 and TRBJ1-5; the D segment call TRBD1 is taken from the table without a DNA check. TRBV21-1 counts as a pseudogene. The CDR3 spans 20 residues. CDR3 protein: CASSLGVTGGASNSNQPQHF. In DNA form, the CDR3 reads TGTGCCAGCAGCCTAGGTGTTACAGGGGGCGCATCGAATAGCAATCAGCCCCAGCATTTT.

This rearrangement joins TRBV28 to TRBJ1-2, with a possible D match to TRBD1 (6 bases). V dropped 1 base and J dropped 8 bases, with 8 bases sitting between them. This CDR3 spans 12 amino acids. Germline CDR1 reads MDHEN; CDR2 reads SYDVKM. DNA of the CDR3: TGTGCCAGCAGTTTATCGGGGGGCGGCTACACCTTC. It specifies CASSLSGGGYTF.

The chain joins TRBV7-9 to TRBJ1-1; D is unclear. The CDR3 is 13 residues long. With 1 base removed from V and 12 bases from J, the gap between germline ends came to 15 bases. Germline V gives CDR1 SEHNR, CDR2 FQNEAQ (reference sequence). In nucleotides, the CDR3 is TGTGCCAGCAGCTTAGGTTTGCGGGGTAAAACTTTCTTT. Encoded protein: CASSLGLRGKTFF.

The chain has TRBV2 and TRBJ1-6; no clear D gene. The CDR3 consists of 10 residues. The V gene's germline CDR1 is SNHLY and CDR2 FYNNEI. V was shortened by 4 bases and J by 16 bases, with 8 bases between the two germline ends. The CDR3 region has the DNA TGTGCCAGCAGTGTACTAGAACTCCACTTT. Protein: CASSVLELHF.

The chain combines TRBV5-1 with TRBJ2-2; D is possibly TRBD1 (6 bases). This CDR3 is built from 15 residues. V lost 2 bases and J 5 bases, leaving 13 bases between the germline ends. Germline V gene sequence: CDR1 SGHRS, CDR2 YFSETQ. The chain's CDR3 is CASSFSQGNTGELFF. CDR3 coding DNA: TGCGCCAGCAGCTTCTCCCAGGGGAATACCGGGGAGCTGTTTTTT.

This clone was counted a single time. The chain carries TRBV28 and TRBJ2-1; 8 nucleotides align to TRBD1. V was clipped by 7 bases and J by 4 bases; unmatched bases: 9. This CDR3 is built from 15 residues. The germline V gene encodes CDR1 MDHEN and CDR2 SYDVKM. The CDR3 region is CASIPGTGTYNEQFF. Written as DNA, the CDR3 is TGTGCCAGCATCCCCGGGACAGGTACATACAATGAGCAGTTCTTC.

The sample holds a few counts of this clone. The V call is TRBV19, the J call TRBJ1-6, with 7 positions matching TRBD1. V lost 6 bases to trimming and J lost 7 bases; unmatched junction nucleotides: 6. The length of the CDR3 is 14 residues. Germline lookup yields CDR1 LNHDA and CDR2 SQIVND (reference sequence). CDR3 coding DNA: TGTGCCAGTAGCCCGGGACAGAAGAATTCACCCCTCCACTTT. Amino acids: CASSPGQKNSPLHF.

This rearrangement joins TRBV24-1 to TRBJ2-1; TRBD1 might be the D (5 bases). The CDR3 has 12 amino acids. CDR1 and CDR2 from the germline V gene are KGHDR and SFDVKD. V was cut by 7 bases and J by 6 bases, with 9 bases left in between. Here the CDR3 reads CATRGVPNEQFF. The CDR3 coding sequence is TGTGCCACCAGAGGGGTGCCCAATGAGCAGTTCTTC.